These 27 T cell receptor beta chains were all obtained from the same sample, sequenced in a study of T cell responses to AZD1222 COVID-19 vaccine. Method: immunoSEQ multiplex PCR; TCRdb's copy keeps in-frame clones and lacks some. The repertoire holds 150,000 to 200,000 clones, with more than 90% as singletons. The starting material was peripheral blood, obtained on day 0 of AZD1222 vaccination. These receptors were taken from an adult in good health.

The chain links TRBV30 to TRBJ1-1, with D uncertain. This CDR3 has 13 residues. Deletions cut 1 base from V and 1 base from J, with 7 bases between. CDR1 GTSNPN and CDR2 SVGIG come from the germline V gene (reference sequence). The CDR3 loop is CAWSARGNTEAFF. CDR3 coding DNA: TGTGCCTGGAGTGCCCGGGGGAACACTGAAGCTTTCTTT.

V and J are TRBV19 and TRBJ2-3, with 9 bases lining up with TRBD2. Germline lookup yields CDR1 LNHDA and CDR2 SQIVND (reference sequence). Trimming took 2 bases from V and 0 from J; bases not matched to a gene: 3. The CDR3 contains 16 residues. The CDR3 loop is CASSIRGTSSTDTQYF. CDR3 bases: TGTGCCAGTAGTATAAGGGGGACTAGCAGCACAGATACGCAGTATTTT.

The rearrangement joins TRBV19 to TRBJ2-2, with 8 bases aligning to TRBD1. CDR1 and CDR2 from the germline V gene are LNHDA and SQIVND (reference sequence). Trimming removed 3 bases from V and 6 bases from J; junction bases left unmatched: 9. The CDR3 is 16 residues long. Here the CDR3 reads CASSIPGGMDPGELFF. The CDR3 coding sequence is TGTGCCAGTAGTATCCCAGGGGGCATGGATCCCGGGGAGCTGTTTTTT.

The J gene is TRBJ1-4, the V gene TRBV30; unclear D gene. CDR1 GTSNPN and CDR2 SVGIG come from the germline V gene (reference sequence). The CDR3 is 15 residues long. Trimming took off 0 bases at V and 0 bases at J, with 8 bases between the two ends. CDR3 residues: CAWSVDFSTNEKLFF. DNA for the CDR3: TGTGCCTGGAGTGTGGACTTTTCAACTAATGAAAAACTGTTTTTT. Looking up the rest from reference TRBV30 and TRBJ1-4 gives the full variable domain: SQTIHQWPATLVQPVGSPLSLECTVEGTSNPNLYWYRQAAGRGLQLLFYSVGIGQISSEVPQNLSASRPQDRQFILSSKKLLLSDSGFYLCAWSVDFSTNEKLFFGSGTQLSVL.

Here the CDR3 reads CASSPSGTQIYEQYF. CDR3 nucleotides: TGCGCCAGCAGCCCGTCCGGGACTCAGATATACGAGCAGTACTTC. The V call is TRBV5-1, the J call TRBJ2-7; a weak D match, TRBD2 (6 bases). The germline CDR1 and CDR2 sequences are SGHRS and YFSETQ. Trimming took off 4 bases at V and 4 bases at J, with 18 bases between the two ends. CDR3 length: 15 residues.

V is TRBV7-9 and J is TRBJ1-2, with a weak D call TRBD1 (6 bases). The CDR3 extends over 14 amino acids. Germline V CDR1 and CDR2: SEHNR, FQNEAQ (reference sequence). V gave up 3 bases and J gave up 4 bases, with 12 bases separating them. The CDR3 protein is CASSLDGTLYGYTF. The CDR3 nucleotides are TGTGCCAGCAGCTTGGATGGGACACTCTATGGCTACACCTTC.

The sample holds one count of this clone. This chain links TRBV7-6 with TRBJ2-1; 9 positions match TRBD1. Germline V gives CDR1 SGHVS, CDR2 FNYEAQ. CDR3 length equals 16 residues. The V gene end was trimmed by 2 bases and the J gene end by 2 bases; junction bases not matched to a gene: 4. CDR3 residues: CASSLSTGGAYNEQFF. In nucleotides, the CDR3 is TGTGCCAGCAGCTTATCTACAGGGGGCGCCTACAATGAGCAGTTCTTC.

This chain uses TRBV29-1 with TRBJ1-1; 10 bases align to TRBD1. Looked up from germline, CDR1 is SQVTM and CDR2 is ANQGSEA. CDR3 length: 13 amino acids. V shed 7 bases and J 4 bases; nucleotides not matched to a gene: 6. CDR3 DNA: TGCAGCGGAAAAAGGGACAGGGGCACTGAAGCTTTCTTT. This codes for CSGKRDRGTEAFF.

This rearrangement joins TRBV3-1 (or the pseudogene TRBV3-2) to TRBJ2-3; D remains ambiguous. Trimming pared 3 bases from V and 2 bases from J, leaving 12 bases between. CDR1 is LGHDT, CDR2 YNNKEL, per germline (reference sequence). The CDR3 is 15 amino acids. This CDR3 reads CASSQGLLITDTQYF. In DNA, the CDR3 is TGTGCCAGCAGCCAGGGGTTACTAATCACAGATACGCAGTATTTT.

The chain recombines TRBV6-5 with TRBJ2-5, with TRBD2 matching 8 bases. J lost 5 bases, V lost 7 bases, and 12 bases had no gene match. The CDR3 is 15 amino acids. CDR1 is MNHEY, CDR2 SVGAGI, per germline. DNA of the CDR3: TGTGCCAGCACCTGGGGTCTAGCGGGTGGCGAGACCCAGTACTTC. Its protein is CASTWGLAGGETQYF.

The rearrangement joins TRBV15 to TRBJ1-5, with D hard to call. Looked up from germline, CDR1 is LNHNV and CDR2 is YYDKDF (reference sequence). The germline V and J ends were trimmed by 0 bases and 1 base, with 7 bases remaining between them. The CDR3 totals 15 residues. This CDR3 is CATSREGRSNQPQHF. The CDR3 nucleotides read TGTGCCACCAGCAGAGAGGGCAGGAGCAATCAGCCCCAGCATTTT.

The CDR3 spells CASTRFGGMPEAFF. In DNA, the CDR3 is TGTGCCAGCACCAGATTTGGGGGGATGCCTGAAGCTTTCTTT. This chain joins TRBV28 and TRBJ1-1; a weak D match, TRBD1 (5 bases). The germline gives CDR1 MDHEN, CDR2 SYDVKM. V gave up 7 bases and J gave up 6 bases, with 18 bases separating them. The CDR3 consists of 14 residues.

The gene calls are TRBV6-4 and TRBJ2-2; D is uncertain. Deletions cut 4 bases from V and 9 bases from J, with 9 bases between. Germline V CDR1 and CDR2: MRHNA, SNTAGT. The CDR3 runs to 12 residues. The CDR3 is CASSAPERELFF. DNA of the CDR3: TGTGCCAGCAGTGCTCCGGAGCGGGAGCTGTTTTTT.

The V and J genes are TRBV7-2 and TRBJ2-1, with unresolved D. The CDR3 has 15 amino acids. Germline CDR1 SGHTA, CDR2 FQGNSA. V was shortened by 1 base and J by 4 bases, with 11 bases between the two germline ends. The CDR3 region is CASSLGPLPYNEQFF. For the CDR3, the DNA is TGTGCCAGCAGCTTAGGCCCGTTACCTTACAATGAGCAGTTCTTC.

The J gene is TRBJ1-5, the V gene TRBV7-9; D ambiguous. The CDR3 loop spans 14 amino acids. V lost 1 base and J 3 bases, leaving 7 bases between the germline ends. From germline, CDR1 is SEHNR and CDR2 FQNEAQ (reference sequence). DNA for the CDR3: TGTGCCAGCAGCTTAGAGGGTTTCAATCAGCCCCAGCATTTT. The encoded protein is CASSLEGFNQPQHF.

The chain recombines TRBV4-1 with TRBJ1-5; D remains unclear. The germline V gene has CDR1 MGHRA and CDR2 YSYEKL. Trimming shortened V by 0 bases and J by 1 base, and 7 bases separated the two germline ends. The CDR3 covers 15 residues. The CDR3 nucleotides are TGCGCCAGCAGCCAAGAGTTTGGCAGCAATCAGCCCCAGCATTTT. The encoded protein is CASSQEFGSNQPQHF.

The CDR3 spells CASSQDQGSEQFF. The CDR3 DNA is TGTGCCAGCAGCCAAGATCAGGGCAGTGAGCAGTTCTTC. The chain joins TRBV3-1 (or the pseudogene TRBV3-2) to TRBJ2-1, with D possibly TRBD1 on 5 matching bases. V shed 0 bases and J shed 9 bases, with 9 bases lying between them. Per the germline V gene, CDR1 is LGHDT and CDR2 is YNNKEL (reference sequence). This CDR3 is built from 13 residues.

The J gene is TRBJ1-5, the V gene TRBV6-6; 7 bases line up with TRBD1. The junction had 7 bases not matched to a gene; V was cut back by 5 bases and J by 0 bases. This CDR3 has 16 residues. Looked up from germline, CDR1 is MNHNY and CDR2 is SVGAGI (reference sequence). The CDR3 DNA reads as TGTGCCAGCAGTCAAAGACAGGGTGGTAGCAATCAGCCCCAGCATTTT. Protein: CASSQRQGGSNQPQHF.

Note on this clone: Additional DNA sequences in this sample encode the identical CDR3. The V and J genes are TRBV7-9 and TRBJ2-4; D is unresolved. The CDR3 contains 14 residues. V was shortened by 1 base and J by 0 bases, with 4 bases between the two germline ends. Germline CDR1 is SEHNR and CDR2 is FQNEAQ (reference sequence). CDR3 sequence: CASSLDLAKNIQYF. The CDR3, as DNA: TGTGCCAGCAGCTTAGATTTAGCCAAAAACATTCAGTACTTC.

The chain employs TRBV19 and TRBJ2-2; D is possibly TRBD2 (5 bases). The CDR3 sequence is 14 residues long. V lost 6 bases and J lost 13, with 21 bases in between. Per germline, CDR1 LNHDA and CDR2 SQIVND (reference sequence). DNA for the CDR3: TGTGCCAGTAGCGAAGTTGAGGGCCTAGATGGGCTGTTTTTT. Its protein is CASSEVEGLDGLFF.

This clone was detected once. The V gene is TRBV12-5, the J gene TRBJ1-1; 7 bases align to TRBD1. V was clipped by 1 base and J by 2 bases; unmatched bases: 4. Germline values: CDR1 LGHNT, CDR2 FRNRAP. The CDR3 runs 15 residues. CDR3 DNA: TGTGCTAGTGGTTTGGGACGGACAGGTAACACTGAAGCTTTCTTT. As protein: CASGLGRTGNTEAFF. Filled out from reference TRBV12-5 and TRBJ1-1, the complete variable domain reads DARVTQTPRHKVTEMGQEVTMRCQPILGHNTVFWYRQTMMQGLELLAYFRNRAPLDDSGMPKDRFSAEMPDATLATLKIQPSEPRDSAVYFCASGLGRTGNTEAFFGQGTRLTVV.

The chain is built from TRBV19 and TRBJ2-2; 12 nucleotides align to TRBD2. Germline V CDR1 and CDR2: LNHDA, SQIVND (reference sequence). The V segment lost 10 bases and the J segment 4 bases; nucleotides outside the gene matches: 10. This CDR3 contains 16 residues. This chain's CDR3 is CATRTSGIRSTGELFF. Here the CDR3 DNA reads TGTGCCACCCGGACTAGCGGGATACGGAGCACCGGGGAGCTGTTTTTT.

The rearrangement links TRBV28 to TRBJ1-2; tentative D call: TRBD1 (6 bases). Germline V gene lookup returns CDR1 MDHEN and CDR2 SYDVKM. Trimming took 2 bases from V and 8 from J, leaving 15 bases between them. This CDR3 is built from 14 residues. CDR3 in DNA: TGTGCCAGCAGTTTAAGTTTGGGGGCCGGCGGCTACACCTTC. It is translated as CASSLSLGAGGYTF.

The chain carries TRBV12-3 or TRBV12-4 and TRBJ2-5; no clear D. This CDR3 has 13 residues. Trimming pared 6 bases from V and 2 bases from J, leaving 10 bases between. The CDR3 nucleotides read TGTGCCAGCAGGCTCTCGATGCAAGAGACCCAGTACTTC. It translates to CASRLSMQETQYF.

The chain uses TRBV29-1 and TRBJ2-1; 8 bases map to TRBD2. Germline values: CDR1 SQVTM, CDR2 ANQGSEA. J gave up 0 bases and V 1 base, and 2 bases lay outside the gene matches. The CDR3 runs to 15 residues. Written as DNA, the CDR3 is TGCAGCGTTGAAGGCGGGACTAGCTCCTACAATGAGCAGTTCTTC. This encodes CSVEGGTSSYNEQFF.

This chain uses TRBV6-5 with TRBJ2-7; D gene uncertain. The germline V gene has CDR1 MNHEY and CDR2 SVGAGI. With 0 bases removed from V and 2 bases from J, the gap between germline ends came to 5 bases. The length of the CDR3 is 13 residues. CDR3 bases: TGTGCCAGCAGTTACTCCGGCACCTACGAGCAGTACTTC. It is translated as CASSYSGTYEQYF.

This rearrangement joins TRBV6-5 to TRBJ2-7; 14 nucleotides agree with TRBD2. In germline, CDR1 is MNHEY, CDR2 SVGAGI. J was trimmed by 4 bases and V by 6 bases; bases with no gene match: 2. The CDR3 sequence is 14 residues long. CDR3 in amino acids: CASRGLAGAYEQYF. CDR3 bases: TGTGCCAGCAGGGGACTAGCGGGAGCGTACGAGCAGTACTTC.